This T cell receptor beta chain was identified during a study of T cell repertoires in cytomegalovirus infection. Study-wide context: Public TCR beta signatures were indicative of both CMV infection and a matching HLA type. Whole-study findings and limits: Accumulated public TCR beta family frequency recognized individuals carrying CMV together with the relevant HLA.

This clonotype was seen a few times. Its antigen is as yet unknown. TCRdb re-derived calls from the reads in MiXCR, one entry per CDR3 protein. The table shows approximately 1,000,000 distinct CDR3 sequences, with 31% occurring only once. J lost 8 bases, V lost 3 bases, and 14 bases had no gene match. The germline V gene has CDR1 SEHNR and CDR2 FQNEAQ (reference sequence). The CDR3 loop spans 17 amino acids. The chain is built from TRBV7-9 and TRBJ2-1; 9 nucleotides align to TRBD2. The origin of this receptor is a human donor in good health (CMV status not recorded). Some clones in this sample may be carry-over from other donors' samples. Here the sequenced sample was cultured CD8+ T cells from PBMCs, taken from culture after CMV antigen stimulation. In DNA form, the CDR3 reads TGTGCCAGCAGCTTCACGTCGCGGGGGGGAGTAGAAGATGAGCAGTTCTTC. It codes for CASSFTSRGGVEDEQFF.